The sequence of this T cell receptor (beta chain) was determined in a study of shared clonotypes between healthy human individuals. Overall study findings and caveats: Sequencing depth was expected to influence donor clonotype sharing. Exclusively blood specimens were collected; tissue repertoires likely differ.

Note on this clone: What it binds is not known.

The length of the CDR3 is 13 residues. Trimming removed 3 bases at V and 5 bases at J, with 10 bases between. CDR1 is SGHTA and CDR2 is FQGTGA in the germline V gene. Deep was the level at which the assay was run. When replicate PCRs were run on unsorted PBMC, they used around 290 ng DNA, some 30,000 T cell genomes. The assay was immunoSEQ multiplex PCR, and TCRdb's table has in-frame clones only and misses some. The table includes roughly 490,000 clones, approximately 80% detected once. The sequenced sample consisted of PBMCs. The chain couples TRBV7-3 to TRBJ2-5, with D perhaps TRBD2 (5 bases). The receptor was derived from a woman aged 40-49 years in good health. Some clones in this sample may be carry-over from other donors' samples. This chain's CDR3 is CASSLGVGETQYF. The CDR3 DNA sequence: TGTGCCAGCAGCTTGGGAGTGGGGGAGACCCAGTACTTC. The full variable domain, completed using reference TRBV7-3 and TRBJ2-5, is GAGVSQTPSNKVTEKGKYVELRCDPISGHTALYWYRQSLGQGPEFLIYFQGTGAADDSGLPNDRFFAVRPEGSVSTLKIQRTERGDSAVYLCASSLGVGETQYFGPGTRLLVL.